This T cell receptor beta chain came from a study of blood T cells in healthy people across ages. Study observations and caveats: Donors of long life had a larger count of naive CD4+ cells and greater diversity than aged donors.

Concerning this clonotype itself: As yet, its antigen is unknown.

Germline V lookup: CDR1 SGHRS, CDR2 YFSETQ. The CDR3 sequence is 12 residues long. V was trimmed by 3 bases and J by 8 bases, leaving 11 bases between them. Individuals who donated were healthy Caucasians from Russia aged roughly 6 to 90. Every donor provided roughly 10 milliliters of peripheral blood. Per individual sample, total RNA of at least 5 micrograms was extracted. A sample-barcoded 5' primer and a J-beta primer mix were used in a second PCR of roughly 6 to 11 cycles. TCRdb re-analysed the 5' RACE reads in MiXCR, keeping a single row per CDR3 protein. The sample carries about 1,400,000 distinct CDR3 sequences, roughly 40% recorded once.

The chain uses TRBV5-1 and TRBJ1-1; a possible D gene is TRBD1 (5 bases). This receptor was obtained from a woman between 18 and 29 years old in good health. Sequenced: blood. For the CDR3, the DNA is TGCGCCAGCAGCTCAGACAGATACGAAGCTTTCTTT. This translates into CASSSDRYEAFF.